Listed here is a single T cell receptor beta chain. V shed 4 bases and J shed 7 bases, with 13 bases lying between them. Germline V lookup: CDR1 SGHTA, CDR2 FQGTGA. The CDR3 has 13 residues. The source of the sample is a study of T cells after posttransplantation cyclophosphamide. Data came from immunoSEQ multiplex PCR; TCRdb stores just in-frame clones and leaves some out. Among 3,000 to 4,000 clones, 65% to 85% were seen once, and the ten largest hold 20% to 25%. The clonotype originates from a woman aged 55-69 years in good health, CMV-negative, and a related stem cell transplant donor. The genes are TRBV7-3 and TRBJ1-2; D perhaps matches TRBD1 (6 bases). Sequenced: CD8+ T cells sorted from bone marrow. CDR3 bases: TGTGCCAGCAGCTCTACAGGGCTGGGTGGCTACACCTTC. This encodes CASSSTGLGGYTF.